Listed below are T cell receptor beta chains from one sample, sequenced in a study of Ad26.COV2.S vaccination and SARS-CoV-2 variants. Sequencing was performed with immunoSEQ multiplex PCR; in TCRdb, only in-frame clones are kept and a portion is missing. The sample lists more than 300,000 clones; around four fifths were seen once. Sequences were derived from peripheral blood, sampled in a trial of Ad26.COV2.S vaccine versus placebo. The receptors here all came from a person between 18 and 65 years old who received the Ad26.COV2.S COVID-19 vaccine or a placebo. CDR3s include the opening cysteine and the closing phenylalanine or tryptophan.

v_call cdr3_aa
TRBV28 CASSSGQAHGNQPQHF
TRBV19 CASTAGGRGNTIYF
TRBV7-2 CASGSYNEQFF
TRBV2 CASSGQGAFNSPLHF
TRBV9 CASSPRGGETQYF
TRBV28 CASSAGSGQAEDQPQHF
TRBV3-1/TRBV3-2 CASSQATSSSGNTIYF
TRBV5-1 CASAPGTANTGELFF
TRBV11-3 CASSPWEAQETQYF
TRBV2 CATQTGGETQYF
TRBV6-1 CASSEENQGELNTEAFF
TRBV5-1 CASSLGEEGDTQYF
TRBV10-2 CASNPGAGGDYGYTF
TRBV10-3 CAISESHGAGELFF
TRBV29-1 CSVSIDRGSSYNEQFF
TRBV19 CASLGFTVGTLGYTF
TRBV28 CASTTSGGVSYNEQFF
TRBV19 CASSHGRGSGANVLTF
TRBV7-2 CASSLRSNQPQHF
TRBV12-3/TRBV12-4 CASSNSNQPQHF
TRBV19 CASSQGRNQPQHF
TRBV6-4 CASSTLHRDRSTEAFF
TRBV9 CASSPRGGNYGYTF
TRBV5-1 CASSSSTGYTEAFF
TRBV7-9 CASSLAAGSGETQYF
TRBV28 CASSLTGANNSPLHF
TRBV30 CAWSGRARGTEAFF
TRBV19 CASSIDGAARNQPQHF
TRBV5-1 CASSSGGGIDTQYF
TRBV5-1 CASSFYGQGSYEQYF
TRBV19 CASSMSGAGELFF
TRBV3-1/TRBV3-2 CASSRQYKNIQYF
TRBV7-9 CASSSDSNQPQHF
TRBV4-2 CASSHPPQDRALYNSPLHF
TRBV5-1 CASSPAKGIAYEQYF
TRBV9 CASGDRFASGLAGGTGELFF
TRBV5-8 CASSQGQGALPNEKLFF
TRBV3-1/TRBV3-2 CASSKNRNSPLHF
TRBV10-3 CAIGDQPQHF
TRBV5-1 CASSLSSPANEQFF
TRBV7-3 CASSLIYASGGRADTQYF
TRBV19 CASSPKGQSYTF
TRBV28 CASSLRSGGVYGYTF
TRBV2 CASTRLTGTYGYTF
TRBV9 CASSARGGGHYGYTF
TRBV6-5 CASSPRTGDNYGYTF
TRBV7-9 CASSTQLQGKREKLFF
TRBV6-6 CASSRSGTGSRQETQYF